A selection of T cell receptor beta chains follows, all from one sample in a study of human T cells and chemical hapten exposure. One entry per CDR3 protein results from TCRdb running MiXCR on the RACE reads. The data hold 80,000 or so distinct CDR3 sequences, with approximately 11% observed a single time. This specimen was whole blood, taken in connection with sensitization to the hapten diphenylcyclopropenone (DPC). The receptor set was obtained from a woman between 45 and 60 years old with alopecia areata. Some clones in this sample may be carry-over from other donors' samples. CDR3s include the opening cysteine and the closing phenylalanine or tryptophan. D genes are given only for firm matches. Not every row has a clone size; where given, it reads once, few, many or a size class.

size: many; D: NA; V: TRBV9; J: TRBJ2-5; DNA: TGTGCCAGCAGAGGGAACGAAGAGACCCAGTACTTC; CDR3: CASRGNEETQYF
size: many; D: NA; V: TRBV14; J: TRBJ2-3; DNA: TGTGCCAGCAGCCAACCCACAGATACGCAGTATTTT; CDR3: CASSQPTDTQYF
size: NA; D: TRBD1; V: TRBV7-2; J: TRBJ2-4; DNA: TGTGCCAGCAGCCCGCGACAGGGTAAAAACATTCAGTACTTC; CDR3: CASSPRQGKNIQYF
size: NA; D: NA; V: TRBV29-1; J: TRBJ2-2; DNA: TGCAGCGTTTCCTCCCCCGTCTCCGGGGAGCTGTTTTTT; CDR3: CSVSSPVSGELFF
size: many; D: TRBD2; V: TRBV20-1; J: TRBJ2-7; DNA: TGCAGTGCTAGAGGCGGGACTAGCGGGAGTTCCCCGTATCACGAGCAGTACTTC; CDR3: CSARGGTSGSSPYHEQYF
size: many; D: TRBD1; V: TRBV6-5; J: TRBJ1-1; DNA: TGTGCCAGCAGGGCGCAGGGGGCCGGTGGTACTGAAGCTTTCTTT; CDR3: CASRAQGAGGTEAFF
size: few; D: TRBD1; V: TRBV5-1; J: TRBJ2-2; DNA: TGCGCCAGCAGCTTGGTGGCAGGGGGCAACACCGGGGAGCTGTTTTTT; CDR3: CASSLVAGGNTGELFF
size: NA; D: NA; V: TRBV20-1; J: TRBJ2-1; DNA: TGCAGTGCTATCCCACTGCCGGATCCGAATGAGCAGTTCTTC; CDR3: CSAIPLPDPNEQFF
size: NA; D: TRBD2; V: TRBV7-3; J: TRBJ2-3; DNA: TGTGCCAGCAGCTTAACGCGTCTGGTAGCGGGAGAGAGCACAGATACGCAGTATTTT; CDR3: CASSLTRLVAGESTDTQYF
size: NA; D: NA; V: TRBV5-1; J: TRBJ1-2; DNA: TGCGCCAGCAGCTTGGATGGGGTAGGCGGCTACACCTTC; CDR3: CASSLDGVGGYTF
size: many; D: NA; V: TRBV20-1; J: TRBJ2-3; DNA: TGCAGTGCTAGAGATGCCGGGACACCAACAGATACGCAGTATTTT; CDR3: CSARDAGTPTDTQYF
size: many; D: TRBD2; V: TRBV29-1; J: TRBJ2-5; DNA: TGCAGCGTGGATCCGGGACTAGCGCGTTCGGGGACCCAGTACTTC; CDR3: CSVDPGLARSGTQYF
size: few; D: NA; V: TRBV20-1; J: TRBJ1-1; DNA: TGCAGTGCTAGGGGACCCACTGAAGCTTTCTTT; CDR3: CSARGPTEAFF
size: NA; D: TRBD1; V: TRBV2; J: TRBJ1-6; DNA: TGTGCCAGCAGTGATTTAAAGACAGGGATATCACCCCTCCACTTT; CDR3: CASSDLKTGISPLHF
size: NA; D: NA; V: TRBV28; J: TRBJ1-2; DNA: TGTGCCAGCAGCACAGAGGGCCCTGGCTACACCTTC; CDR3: CASSTEGPGYTF
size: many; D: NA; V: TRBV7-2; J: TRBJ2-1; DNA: TGTGCCAGCAGCTCCGCCGGGGGAAGTCAGTTCTTC; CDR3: CASSSAGGSQFF
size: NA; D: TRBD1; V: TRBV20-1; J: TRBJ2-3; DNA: TGCAGTGCTCGGGACAGGGAGGCAGATACGCAGTATTTT; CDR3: CSARDREADTQYF
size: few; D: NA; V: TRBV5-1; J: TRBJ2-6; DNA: TGCGCCAGCAGCACGGACAACAGGTCTGGGGCCAACGTCCTGACTTTC; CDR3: CASSTDNRSGANVLTF
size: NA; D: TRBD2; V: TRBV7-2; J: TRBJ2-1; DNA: TGTGCCAGCAGCCTAATACCCTTCGTTGGGACTAGCGGGGCCGGTGAGCAGTTCTTC; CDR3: CASSLIPFVGTSGAGEQFF
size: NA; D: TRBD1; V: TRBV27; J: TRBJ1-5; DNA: TGTGCCAGCAGTTTATTCTTTGGGACAGGGCGCAATCAGCCCCAGCATTTT; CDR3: CASSLFFGTGRNQPQHF
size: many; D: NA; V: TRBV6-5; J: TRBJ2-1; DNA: TGTGCCAGCAGTTACTCGGGGGTCTCCTACAATGAGCAGTTCTTC; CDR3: CASSYSGVSYNEQFF
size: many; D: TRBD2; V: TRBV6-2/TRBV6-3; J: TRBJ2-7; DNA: TGTGCCAGCAGTTGGGGACTAGCGGGGAGAGAGCAGTACTTC; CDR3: CASSWGLAGREQYF
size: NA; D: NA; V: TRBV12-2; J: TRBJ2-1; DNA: TGTGCAAGTCGCTTAAGGACCTACCCAGCGGGGGGGCATATCAGCATCAATGAGCAGTTCTTC; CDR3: CASRLRTYPAGGHISINEQFF
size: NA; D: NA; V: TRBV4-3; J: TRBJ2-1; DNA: TGCGCCAGCAGGAGAGGTGGGGGCAATGAGCAGTTCTTC; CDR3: CASRRGGGNEQFF
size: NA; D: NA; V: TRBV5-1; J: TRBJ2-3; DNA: TGCGCCAACAGCTTGGCAACTTTTTCAGCAGATACGCAGTATTTT; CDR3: CANSLATFSADTQYF
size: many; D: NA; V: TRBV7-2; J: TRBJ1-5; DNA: TGTGCCAGCAGCTTAGGACAGTTAGACAATCAGCCCCAGCATTTT; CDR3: CASSLGQLDNQPQHF
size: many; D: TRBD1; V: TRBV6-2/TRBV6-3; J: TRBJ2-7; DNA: TGTGCCAGCAGTTACTTTCGGGACAGGGGAAGAGACGAGCAGTACTTC; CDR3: CASSYFRDRGRDEQYF
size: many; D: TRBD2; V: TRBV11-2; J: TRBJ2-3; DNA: TGTGCCAGCAGCTTAGATCCAGCGGGGGGGTTAGATACGCAGTATTTT; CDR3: CASSLDPAGGLDTQYF
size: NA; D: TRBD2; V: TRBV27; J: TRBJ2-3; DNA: TGTGCCAGCAGTTTTTCTAGCGGATACACAGATACGCAGTATTTT; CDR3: CASSFSSGYTDTQYF
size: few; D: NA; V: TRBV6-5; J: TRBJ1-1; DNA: TGTGCCAGCAGTTACTCGATTGGAGTAAGTAACACTGAAGCTTTCTTT; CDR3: CASSYSIGVSNTEAFF
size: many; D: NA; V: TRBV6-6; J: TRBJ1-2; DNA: TGTGCCAGCAGTTACTACATGGGGCAGGGGCCGACTAACTATGGCTACACCTTC; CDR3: CASSYYMGQGPTNYGYTF
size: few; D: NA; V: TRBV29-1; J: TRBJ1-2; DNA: TGCAGCGTCGCTAGACAGGACTATGGCTACACCTTC; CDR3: CSVARQDYGYTF
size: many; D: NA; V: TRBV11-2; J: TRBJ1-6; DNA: TGTGCCAGCAGCCAATCGATTGATTCACCCCTCCACTTT; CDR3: CASSQSIDSPLHF
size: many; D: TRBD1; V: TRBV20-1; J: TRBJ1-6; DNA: TGCAGTGCGCCCCGGACAGGGCGAGGCGGCTATAATTCACCCCTCCACTTT; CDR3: CSAPRTGRGGYNSPLHF
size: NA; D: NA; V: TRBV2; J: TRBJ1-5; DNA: TGTGCCAGCAGCGGGACACTGAGCAATCAGCCCCAGCATTTT; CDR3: CASSGTLSNQPQHF
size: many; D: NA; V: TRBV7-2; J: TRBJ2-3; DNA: TGTGCCAGCAGCGAAGTCCGGGACCCCACAGATACGCAGTATTTT; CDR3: CASSEVRDPTDTQYF
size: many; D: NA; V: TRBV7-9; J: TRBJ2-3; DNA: TGTGCCAGCAGCTTGTCGGGGGTGACAGATACGCAGTATTTT; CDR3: CASSLSGVTDTQYF
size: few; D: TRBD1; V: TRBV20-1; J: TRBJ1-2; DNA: TGCAGTGCTCACAGGACAGGGAACTATGGCTACACCTTC; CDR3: CSAHRTGNYGYTF
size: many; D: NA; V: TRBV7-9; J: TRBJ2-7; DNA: TGTGCCAGCAGCTCCTTTTCCCTCGGGAGACGCACCCACGAGCAGTACTTC; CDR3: CASSSFSLGRRTHEQYF
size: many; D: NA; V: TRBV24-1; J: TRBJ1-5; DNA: TGTGCCACCAGTGATCCACGGTCCTTTGGCAATCAGCCCCAGCATTTT; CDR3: CATSDPRSFGNQPQHF
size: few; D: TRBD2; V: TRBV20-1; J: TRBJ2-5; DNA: TGCAGTGCTCCAAGACTAGCGGGGGGTGGCAAAGAGACCCAGTACTTC; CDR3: CSAPRLAGGGKETQYF
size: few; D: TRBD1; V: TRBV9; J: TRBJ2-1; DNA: TGTGCCAGCAGCGTATCCCCCGAAAATGGCAGGGGGACCTACAATGAGCAGTTCTTC; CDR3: CASSVSPENGRGTYNEQFF
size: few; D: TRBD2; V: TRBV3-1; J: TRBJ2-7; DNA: TGTGCCAGCAGCAAGGGACTAGGAGGCTACGAGCAGTACTTC; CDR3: CASSKGLGGYEQYF
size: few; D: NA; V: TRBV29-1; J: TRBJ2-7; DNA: TGCAGCGTTGAGTCCACCTCCTACGAGCAGTACTTC; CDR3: CSVESTSYEQYF
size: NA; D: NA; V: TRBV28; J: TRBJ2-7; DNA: TGTGCCACCACGGACAGCTTCTCCTACGAGCAGTACTTC; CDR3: CATTDSFSYEQYF
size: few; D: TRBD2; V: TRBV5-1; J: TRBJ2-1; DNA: TGCGCCAGCAGCAGTGGGACTAGCGCTGCCAATGAGCAGTTCTTC; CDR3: CASSSGTSAANEQFF
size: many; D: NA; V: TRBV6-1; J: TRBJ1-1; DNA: TGTGCCAGTCGGTCGGTGAACACTGAAGCTTTCTTT; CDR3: CASRSVNTEAFF
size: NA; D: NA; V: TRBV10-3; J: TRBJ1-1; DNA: TGTGCCATCAGTTTCGGGGAGGGCACTGAAGCTTTCTTT; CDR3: CAISFGEGTEAFF
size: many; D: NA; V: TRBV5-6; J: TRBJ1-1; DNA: TGTGCCAGCAGCTTGGGGCAGGCCGGTCTTGAAGCTTTCTTT; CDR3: CASSLGQAGLEAFF
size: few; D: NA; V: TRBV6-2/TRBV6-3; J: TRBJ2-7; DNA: TGTGCCAGCAGTTACCCTGACACCTCCTACGAGCAGTACTTC; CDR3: CASSYPDTSYEQYF
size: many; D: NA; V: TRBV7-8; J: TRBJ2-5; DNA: TGTGCCAGCAGCTTAGCGATCAACCCGAAAGAGACCCAGTACTTC; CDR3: CASSLAINPKETQYF
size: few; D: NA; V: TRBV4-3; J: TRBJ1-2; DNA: TGCGCCAGCAGCCCCGAGGGAACGGGCCGAAACTATGGCTACACCTTC; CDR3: CASSPEGTGRNYGYTF
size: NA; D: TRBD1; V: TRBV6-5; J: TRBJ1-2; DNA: TGTGCCAGTTTCGCGGGGACAGGGACAAGCTATGGCTACACCTTC; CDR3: CASFAGTGTSYGYTF